A single sample is the source of the 13 T cell receptor beta chains below, sequenced in a study of Ad26.COV2.S vaccination and SARS-CoV-2 variants (dated by TCRdb to about 2021). Receptor libraries were prepared by the immunoSEQ multiplex PCR assay. What TCRdb holds here is the immuneACCESS table cut down to in-frame rearrangements. Part of the clones is not present; checked against another copy, under half of the missing clones reflect an unresolved V gene, and the others are unexplained. This sample has roughly 400,000 clones in its table, and roughly 88% of those were observed once. The ten most abundant clones make up roughly 3.9% of the sample. Taken with the paper, the label for treatment or condition translates to: roughly 18 received Ad26.COV2.S at low or high dose, single or two shots; roughly five received placebo; per-sample allocation not given. Repertoires of vaccine and placebo recipients were sequenced from samples taken on day 63 after the first injection.

Sequenced here: peripheral blood, sampled in a trial of Ad26.COV2.S vaccine versus placebo. The receptors here all came from a person between 18 and 65 years old who received the Ad26.COV2.S COVID-19 vaccine or a placebo.

The chain is built from TRBV24-1 and TRBJ2-5; D is tentatively TRBD1 or TRBD2 (5 bases each). V lost 7 bases and J 0 bases, leaving 8 bases between the germline ends. The CDR3 covers 13 residues. Germline V gives CDR1 KGHDR, CDR2 SFDVKD. The CDR3 coding sequence is TGTGCCACCAGGGGACGGTACCAAGAGACCCAGTACTTC. This sequence encodes CATRGRYQETQYF.

J is TRBJ2-4 and V is TRBV28; TRBD1 matches 9 bases. The CDR3 contains 13 residues. The V gene's germline CDR1 is MDHEN and CDR2 SYDVKM. The J segment lost 8 bases and the V segment lost 6 bases, leaving 5 bases of the junction unmatched. The CDR3 DNA reads TGTGCCAGCAGACAACAGGGGGCGTACATTCAGTACTTC. It encodes CASRQQGAYIQYF.

The chain uses TRBV12-1 and TRBJ2-3; the listed D gene, TRBD2, was not tested against the DNA. TRBV12-1 is reported as a pseudogene. The CDR3 has 14 residues. For the CDR3, the DNA is TGTGCCAGCAGCTCTAGCGGATGCACAGATACGCAGTATTTT. As protein: CASSSSGCTDTQYF.

The rearrangement uses TRBV7-2 and TRBJ2-7; TRBD1 aligns across 8 bases. The CDR3 is 15 amino acids. The V and J ends lost 4 bases and 4 bases, in that order; junction bases with no gene match: 9. Germline-derived CDR1 and CDR2 are SGHTA and FQGNSA. The CDR3 DNA follows: TGTGCCAGCAGCTCAAGGACAGGGTCGAGGTACGAGCAGTACTTC. As protein: CASSSRTGSRYEQYF.

The chain employs TRBV6-5 and TRBJ2-7; either TRBD1 or TRBD2 may supply D (5 bases each). The germline V and J ends were trimmed by 7 bases and 3 bases, with 16 bases remaining between them. From germline, CDR1 is MNHEY and CDR2 SVGAGI. The CDR3 loop spans 14 amino acids. The CDR3 DNA is TGTGCCAGCAATATGGGACGGGGTGGCTACGAGCAGTACTTC. As protein: CASNMGRGGYEQYF.

The chain couples TRBV11-2 to TRBJ2-1, with 7 bases that match TRBD2. Germline CDR1 and CDR2: SGHAT and FQNNGV. CDR3 length: 14 amino acids. Unmatched junction bases numbered 7, after V lost 5 bases and J lost 6 bases. For the CDR3, the DNA is TGTGCCAGCAGCGCTGGGGACTATTTCAATGAGCAGTTCTTC. Encoded protein: CASSAGDYFNEQFF.

This clone has just one count. This chain joins TRBV7-9 and TRBJ1-4; tentative D call: TRBD1 (6 bases). This CDR3 spans 14 amino acids. The germline CDR1 and CDR2 sequences are SEHNR and FQNEAQ (reference sequence). The ends were cut back, 6 bases at V and 8 bases at J, with 16 bases in the middle. The CDR3 coding sequence is TGTGCCAGCAGGGCCGCAGGGGCAGGGGAAAAACTGTTTTTT. Translated, it gives CASRAAGAGEKLFF.

V usage is TRBV5-1 and J usage is TRBJ2-1; D is uncertain. Trimming left V 2 bases short and J 8 bases short, with 11 bases between. CDR1 is SGHRS and CDR2 is YFSETQ in the germline V gene. This CDR3 has 13 residues. The CDR3 DNA reads TGCGCCAGCAGCTTTATGACGGTCGATGAGCAGTTCTTC. It is translated as CASSFMTVDEQFF.

The J gene is TRBJ2-2, the V gene TRBV7-9; D may be TRBD1 (6 bases). Trimming took off 6 bases at V and 0 bases at J, with 14 bases between the two ends. Germline V lookup: CDR1 SEHNR, CDR2 FQNEAQ (reference sequence). The CDR3 has 16 residues. DNA for the CDR3: TGTGCCAGCAGACTTAGAACAGGGTCGAACACCGGGGAGCTGTTTTTT. It specifies CASRLRTGSNTGELFF. The full variable domain, rest sourced from reference TRBV7-9 and TRBJ2-2, is DTGVSQNPRHKITKRGQNVTFRCDPISEHNRLYWYRQTLGQGPEFLTYFQNEAQLEKSRLLSDRFSAERPKGSFSTLEIQRTEQGDSAMYLCASRLRTGSNTGELFFGEGSRLTVL.

This clone has only one observation. The chain employs TRBV19 and TRBJ2-7, with 7 nucleotides matching TRBD2. In germline, CDR1 is LNHDA, CDR2 SQIVND (reference sequence). The trim removed 6 bases at V and 1 base at J, leaving 12 bases unmatched. There are 16 residues in the CDR3. CDR3 loop: CASSPSGEGRSYEQYF. The CDR3, as DNA: TGTGCCAGTAGCCCTTCGGGGGAGGGGAGATCCTACGAGCAGTACTTC.

To note about this clone: Other DNA sequences in this sample translate to the same CDR3. This chain joins TRBV28 and TRBJ2-7; D gene ambiguous. Germline CDR1 reads MDHEN; CDR2 reads SYDVKM. The CDR3 extends over 13 amino acids. V lost 5 bases to trimming and J lost 2 bases, with 10 bases between them. CDR3 sequence (DNA): TGTGCCAGCAGTCTCGCCCTAGCCTACGAGCAGTACTTC. This sequence encodes CASSLALAYEQYF.

This chain links TRBV10-3 with TRBJ1-5, with a tentative D call TRBD1 (6 bases). Per germline, CDR1 ENHRY and CDR2 SYGVKD. The CDR3 spans 14 residues. V dropped 6 bases and J dropped 6 bases, with 15 bases sitting between them. The CDR3 coding sequence is TGTGCCATCAGCGAGGGGGAAATGGGTCAGCCCCAGCATTTT. Its translation is CAISEGEMGQPQHF.

The chain employs TRBV4-3 and TRBJ2-7; perhaps D is TRBD1 or TRBD2 (7 bases each). The germline gives CDR1 LGHNA, CDR2 YSLEER. The germline V and J ends were trimmed by 4 bases and 4 bases, with 20 bases remaining between them. This CDR3 has 16 amino acids. CDR3 bases: TGCGCCAGCAGCCTGAGGGGGCTAGCGGAGAGATACGAGCAGTACTTC. It codes for CASSLRGLAERYEQYF.